This record covers a single T cell receptor beta chain. This clone was detected only once. It has no known antigen specificity. It has no much larger one-base neighbor in the sample; base qualities were not kept. The data are from a study of graft-versus-host responses after intestinal transplantation (dated by TCRdb to about 2021). A note on the overall study: Recipients received multivisceral, liver-intestinal, or isolated intestinal transplants. A peak of at least 4% donor T cells among recipient peripheral blood mononuclear cells was the definition used for donor T cell macrochimerism. All recipients received anti-thymocyte globulin induction followed by maintenance tacrolimus and steroids for about three years. The cohort enrolled some 25 intestinal transplant recipients including one retransplant, and 3 patients lacking pretransplant specimens were excluded. To identify alloreactive clones, pre-transplant mixed lymphocyte reaction products were sequenced and then compared with unstimulated pre-transplant donor and recipient T cells. After intestinal transplantation, graft-versus-host and host-versus-graft alloreactive T cell clones were followed in the graft, circulation and bone marrow using bulk TCR-beta CDR3 sequencing. Rather than going through the commercial service, samples from a few later patients were sequenced in-house on an Illumina MiSeq and processed with MiXCR.

V trim: 3 bases; J trim: 10 bases; unmatched bases: 17. The cysteine opens and the phenylalanine closes a CDR3 of 17 amino acids. Only the CDR3 DNA stays, 51 bases, in frame from base 1. For CDR1 and CDR2, the germline V gene (reference sequence) lists SGHNT and YYREEE. The label giving this sample's time point can be read as: cells obtained before transplantation from donor or recipient. CD3+CD4+ and CD3+CD8+ populations were FACS-sorted from unstimulated pre-transplant donor and recipient cells taken from spleen or lymph nodes. Findings and caveats that apply to the study as a whole: Early after transplant, peak levels of circulating GvH clones were associated with declines in HvG clones. In the allografts of patients with donor T cell macrochimerism, GvH to HvG T cell clonal ratios were high. GvH clones were detected in recipient bone marrow, and some of these GvH clones were observed earlier in ileal mucosa or blood, consistent with an intestinal mucosal origin. The relatively low number and heterogeneity of intestinal transplant patients limited the conclusions.

Receptors were amplified or captured by the immunoSEQ multiplex PCR assay. For most patients, genomic DNA was isolated with the Qiagen DNeasy Blood and Tissue Kit and sent frozen to Adaptive Biotechnologies for TCR sequencing. For most patients, genomic DNA was subjected to high-throughput TCR-beta CDR3 sequencing by Adaptive Biotechnologies. The authors' pipeline ran thus. TCR sequencing data were retrieved from Adaptive's ImmunoSEQ software for around 18 patients, whereas a few other patients were processed with MiXCR and VDJtools. To correct CD4 versus CD8 sorting errors, sequences present in both subsets at a frequency ratio below 5:1 were removed. Because the origin of CDR3 nucleotide sequences shared between donor and recipient could not be assigned, those sequences were removed. To be classed as alloreactive, a clone needed at least 2-fold expansion over unstimulated cells and a minimum CFSE-low frequency of 0.002% (template counts) or 0.001% (read counts). A clone was considered mappable if detected in the sequenced pre-transplant spleen, lymph node, or MLR CFSE-low populations of the donor or recipient. Cumulative frequency of alloreactive clones was calculated as a percentage of all sequences weighted by copy number. The clones in this table, taken by TCRdb from immuneACCESS, are in-frame only. Not every clone is retained; where verified, under half of the shortfall comes from an unresolved V gene, and the cause of the rest is unknown. V and J calls plus clone size are reproduced from that table; the DNA served to infer D and trimming. The table for this sample lists about 90,000 clones; roughly 91% of them were counted only once. Around 1.1% of the sample goes to the ten largest clones.

This sequence was found in a human donor who was the organ donor for an intestinal transplant. This sequence uses TRBV5-4 and TRBJ2-1, with TRBD2 identical over 9 junction bases. The sequencing used unstimulated CD8+ T cells sorted from spleen or lymph node cells, collected before transplant. The CDR3 reads CASSSYLSGGLGKEQFF. The sequenced DNA is TGTGCCAGCAGCTCCTACCTCAGCGGGGGGCTAGGGAAGGAGCAGTTCTTC.